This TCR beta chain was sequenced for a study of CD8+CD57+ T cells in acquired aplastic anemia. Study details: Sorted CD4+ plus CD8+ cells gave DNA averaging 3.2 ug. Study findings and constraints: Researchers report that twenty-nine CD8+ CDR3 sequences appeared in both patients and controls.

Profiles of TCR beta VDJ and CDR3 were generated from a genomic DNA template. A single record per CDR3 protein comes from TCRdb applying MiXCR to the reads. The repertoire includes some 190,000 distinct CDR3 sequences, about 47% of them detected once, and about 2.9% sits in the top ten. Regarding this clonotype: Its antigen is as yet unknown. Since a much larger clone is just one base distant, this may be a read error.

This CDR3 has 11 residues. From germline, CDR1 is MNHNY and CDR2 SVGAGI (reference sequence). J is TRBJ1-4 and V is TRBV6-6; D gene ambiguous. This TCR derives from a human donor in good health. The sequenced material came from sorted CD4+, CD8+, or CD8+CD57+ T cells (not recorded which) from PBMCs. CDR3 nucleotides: TGTGCCAGCAAGGGCTTTGAAAAACTGTCTTTT. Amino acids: CASKGFEKLSF.